The entry below gives a single T cell receptor (beta chain) sequence along with its context. V trimming: 1 base; J trimming: 9 bases; junction bases outside the gene matches: 8. Germline V gene lookup returns CDR1 SEHNR and CDR2 FQNEAQ (reference sequence). This CDR3 region has 14 residues. These data are taken from a study of blood T cell repertoires in COVID-19. The overall study: The origin of the acute and convalescent COVID-19 samples was the United States, Italy and Spain.

TCRdb's table, derived via immunoSEQ multiplex PCR, lists solely in-frame clones and lacks some. The sample has hundreds of thousands of clones, 80% to 90% seen once. This chain links TRBV7-9 with TRBJ2-7; 8 nucleotides agree with TRBD1. The source material was PBMCs or T cells enriched from blood (not recorded which). This TCR came from a man aged 18 to 29 who had recovered from COVID-19. The DNA for the CDR3 is TGTGCCAGCAGCTTAGGGACAGGGATAGGGGTGCAGTACTTC. Protein: CASSLGTGIGVQYF.